This TCR beta chain was retrieved from a study of T cells in Graves' hyperthyroidism and ophthalmopathy. The ends were cut back, 4 bases at V and 1 base at J, with 14 bases in the middle. The CDR3 loop spans 16 amino acids. Germline V gene sequence: CDR1 MDHEN, CDR2 SYDVKM. Broader study findings: It was a median around 6 months before onset that the model predicted ophthalmopathy.

TCR beta CDR3 regions were amplified from RNA. First-round RT-PCR of the TCR CDR3 relied on the HTBI primer set. TCRdb recomputed calls from the multiplex PCR reads with MiXCR, one row per CDR3 protein. The sample holds about 620,000 distinct CDR3 sequences, about a sixth seen once. Stable hyperthyroidism: no ophthalmopathy progression over 18 months of follow-up. Patients between 18 and 65 years old had hyperthyroidism, newly diagnosed and lasting under 2 months. Cells are PBMCs isolated from around 9.4 ml of fresh blood. At least ten counts were recorded for this clonotype. Antigen specificity is unknown.

The chain is built from TRBV28 and TRBJ2-1; D might be TRBD2 (7 bases). Sequencing was carried out using blood. This receptor was taken from a woman aged 25 to 39 with Graves' hyperthyroidism. The CDR3 reads CASSSQQGGSYNEQFF. CDR3 coding DNA: TGTGCCAGCAGTTCCCAACAGGGAGGGTCCTACAATGAGCAGTTCTTC.